A selection of T cell receptor beta chains follows, all from one sample in a study of cytomegalovirus exposure and HLA in healthy donors. The data were produced by immunoSEQ multiplex PCR, yet TCRdb's version contains in-frame clones alone and is incomplete. There are hundreds of thousands of clones in the sample; over 60% occur only once, and 15% to 18% lies in the top ten. Sequenced input: PBMCs. Receptors originate from a man aged 40-55 years in good health and CMV-seronegative. The conserved cysteine and the conserved F or W are not part of the CDR3 here.

v_gene: TRBV28
j_gene: TRBJ1-3
CDR3aa: ASSSPGLISGNTIY

v_gene: TRBV7-9
j_gene: TRBJ2-6
CDR3aa: ASSAVGASLYSGANVLT

v_gene: TRBV7-7
j_gene: TRBJ2-5
CDR3aa: ASSLAQGETQY

v_gene: TRBV19
j_gene: TRBJ1-5
CDR3aa: ASSRQTGHNQPQH

v_gene: TRBV28
j_gene: TRBJ2-3
CDR3aa: ASSLEQSTDTQY

v_gene: TRBV29-1
j_gene: TRBJ2-5
CDR3aa: SVVGGGSGRALIETQY

v_gene: TRBV5-4
j_gene: TRBJ2-3
CDR3aa: ASSATSGREDTQY

v_gene: TRBV5-6
j_gene: NA
CDR3aa: ASSLQGYHEQY

v_gene: TRBV27
j_gene: TRBJ2-7
CDR3aa: ASSTGTPPYEQY

v_gene: TRBV27
j_gene: TRBJ1-5
CDR3aa: ASSLFVDQPQH

v_gene: TRBV28
j_gene: TRBJ2-7
CDR3aa: ASSLGQGYEQY

v_gene: TRBV7-9
j_gene: TRBJ2-3
CDR3aa: ASSPPGGLTTDTQY

v_gene: TRBV19
j_gene: TRBJ2-7
CDR3aa: ASSTLPGQGAYEQY

v_gene: TRBV9
j_gene: TRBJ1-5
CDR3aa: ASSVLGDSNQPQH

v_gene: TRBV2
j_gene: TRBJ2-7
CDR3aa: ASSPRNPGREQY

v_gene: TRBV9
j_gene: TRBJ1-1
CDR3aa: ASSAYYGTGNEAF

v_gene: TRBV4-1
j_gene: TRBJ1-1
CDR3aa: ASSPRGGTRNTEAF

v_gene: TRBV7-9
j_gene: TRBJ2-3
CDR3aa: ASSSIEDTQY

v_gene: TRBV28
j_gene: TRBJ2-2
CDR3aa: ASLPDRMNTGELF

v_gene: TRBV5-1
j_gene: TRBJ2-1
CDR3aa: ASSLQPPSYNEQF

v_gene: TRBV19
j_gene: TRBJ2-1
CDR3aa: ASSIGAVSRIDEQF

v_gene: TRBV5-1
j_gene: TRBJ2-3
CDR3aa: ASSFGAAPTDTQY

v_gene: TRBV7-9
j_gene: TRBJ2-7
CDR3aa: ASSFGDEQY

v_gene: TRBV28
j_gene: TRBJ2-7
CDR3aa: ASSLGGGLPTYEQY

v_gene: TRBV7-2
j_gene: TRBJ2-5
CDR3aa: ASTLQGTLQETQY

v_gene: TRBV5-5
j_gene: TRBJ2-5
CDR3aa: ASSPTGRETQY

v_gene: TRBV12-5
j_gene: TRBJ1-1
CDR3aa: ASGLRQQNTEAF

v_gene: TRBV6-5
j_gene: TRBJ2-7
CDR3aa: ASSTRRNRLSEQY

v_gene: TRBV6-1
j_gene: TRBJ2-7
CDR3aa: ASSESWGGVRGQY

v_gene: TRBV5-1
j_gene: TRBJ1-4
CDR3aa: ASSSLTGGEKLF

v_gene: TRBV2
j_gene: TRBJ1-5
CDR3aa: ASSAPGAQGSNQPQH

v_gene: TRBV19
j_gene: TRBJ1-1
CDR3aa: ASREDVNTEAF

v_gene: TRBV18
j_gene: TRBJ2-2
CDR3aa: ASSPEGAGGSNTGELF

v_gene: TRBV6-5
j_gene: TRBJ1-2
CDR3aa: ANSQYRVNYGYT

v_gene: TRBV28
j_gene: TRBJ2-3
CDR3aa: ASSLGGRWAARPPWLTDTQY

v_gene: TRBV7-9
j_gene: TRBJ1-5
CDR3aa: ASSFPGRNQPQH

v_gene: TRBV10-1
j_gene: TRBJ2-7
CDR3aa: ASSESGGGSSYEQY

v_gene: TRBV6-5
j_gene: TRBJ1-1
CDR3aa: ASSLFPFSNTEAF

v_gene: TRBV15
j_gene: TRBJ2-1
CDR3aa: ATGPGTSSYNEQF

v_gene: TRBV4-3
j_gene: TRBJ1-1
CDR3aa: ASSHRGVVGNTEAF

v_gene: TRBV7-7
j_gene: TRBJ2-5
CDR3aa: ASSSDRAETQY

v_gene: TRBV4-1
j_gene: TRBJ2-5
CDR3aa: ASSQEITGQETQY

v_gene: TRBV6-1
j_gene: TRBJ2-7
CDR3aa: ASSEDSGFPSHEQY

v_gene: TRBV28
j_gene: TRBJ1-1
CDR3aa: ASVGVRGSTEAF

v_gene: TRBV5-5
j_gene: TRBJ2-2
CDR3aa: ASRRSGGWTGELF

v_gene: TRBV7-3
j_gene: TRBJ2-2
CDR3aa: ASSLTSGRGVTGELF

v_gene: TRBV28
j_gene: TRBJ1-4
CDR3aa: ASSFPGQGSFRTNEKLF

v_gene: TRBV11-3
j_gene: TRBJ1-1
CDR3aa: ASSSQGGVNTEAF

v_gene: TRBV6-6
j_gene: TRBJ1-5
CDR3aa: ASSYSKGDRQPQH

v_gene: TRBV6-6
j_gene: TRBJ1-1
CDR3aa: ASSPLTGWAFEAF

v_gene: TRBV4-1
j_gene: TRBJ2-7
CDR3aa: ASSQDSAGVYEQY

v_gene: TRBV7-9
j_gene: TRBJ2-3
CDR3aa: ALEAGAGDTQY

v_gene: TRBV7-3
j_gene: TRBJ2-7
CDR3aa: ASSLSGLGEQY

v_gene: TRBV5-1
j_gene: TRBJ2-5
CDR3aa: ASSYGTSGQETQY

v_gene: TRBV18
j_gene: TRBJ2-1
CDR3aa: ASSPSASGSSNEQF

v_gene: TRBV20-1
j_gene: TRBJ2-5
CDR3aa: SADTLETQY

v_gene: TRBV27
j_gene: TRBJ2-3
CDR3aa: ASSFQGSTDTQY

v_gene: TRBV28
j_gene: TRBJ1-5
CDR3aa: ASSKQGAPMAQH

v_gene: TRBV7-9
j_gene: TRBJ2-7
CDR3aa: ASSSQRSLTYEQY